One and the same sample provided the 21 T cell receptor beta chains below, sequenced in a study of cytomegalovirus exposure and HLA in healthy donors. Use of 60 Vbeta and 13 Jbeta primers characterized the PCR. The assay was immunoSEQ multiplex PCR, and TCRdb's table has in-frame clones only and misses some. Seen in this sample are approximately 54,000 clones; the ten most common clones hold approximately 6.5%. The source material was PBMCs. The receptors were sampled from a woman in her thirties or forties in good health and CMV-seronegative.

The chain uses TRBV28 and TRBJ2-7; 10 bases map to TRBD2. V shed 2 bases and J 0 bases; nucleotides not matched to a gene: 10. The CDR3 totals 18 residues. CDR1 and CDR2 (germline): MDHEN, SYDVKM. CDR3 protein: CASSLPGRLAGSSYEQYF. CDR3 nucleotide sequence: TGTGCCAGCAGTTTACCAGGGAGACTAGCGGGTTCCTCCTACGAGCAGTACTTC.

The chain is built from TRBV6-5 and TRBJ2-2; the D is unclear. Germline lookup yields CDR1 MNHEY and CDR2 SVGAGI. This CDR3 has 16 residues. The V and J ends lost 0 bases and 1 base respectively, with 9 bases between them. DNA of the CDR3: TGTGCCAGCAGTTACTCGATCCCAGGGAACACCGGGGAGCTGTTTTTT. This sequence encodes CASSYSIPGNTGELFF.

The chain couples TRBV6-5 to TRBJ2-1; possible D gene TRBD1, 6 bases. The CDR3 loop spans 15 amino acids. The V gene lost 7 bases and the J gene lost 0 bases, with 13 bases spanning the gap. Germline lookup yields CDR1 MNHEY and CDR2 SVGAGI. DNA of the CDR3: TGTGCCAGCACCACCGGGACACTCTCCTACAATGAGCAGTTCTTC. It encodes CASTTGTLSYNEQFF.

This sequence joins TRBV5-1 and TRBJ1-6; D is possibly TRBD1 (5 bases). Trimming shortened V by 0 bases and J by 8 bases, and 12 bases separated the two germline ends. The CDR3 runs 15 residues. Per the germline V gene, CDR1 is SGHRS and CDR2 is YFSETQ. CDR3 amino acids: CASSLGGRADSPLHF. The CDR3 nucleotides are TGCGCCAGCAGCTTGGGTGGCAGGGCGGATTCACCCCTCCACTTT.

The chain is built from TRBV18 and TRBJ1-1; D remains ambiguous. This CDR3 is 16 amino acids long. V was trimmed by 6 bases and J by 2 bases, leaving 19 bases between them. Germline V gene lookup returns CDR1 KGHSH and CDR2 LQKENI. The CDR3 DNA reads as TGTGCCAGCTCCGGGAGAGAACACGCCGACAACACTGAAGCTTTCTTT. Translation: CASSGREHADNTEAFF.

The chain links TRBV4-2 to TRBJ2-5, with a tentative D call TRBD2 (5 bases). Germline loops: CDR1 LGHNA, CDR2 YNFKEQ. The V gene lost 2 bases and the J gene lost 3 bases, with 7 bases spanning the gap. This CDR3 is 13 amino acids long. CDR3 amino acids: CASSQREKETQYF. The CDR3 coding sequence is TGTGCCAGCAGCCAAAGGGAGAAAGAGACCCAGTACTTC.

The chain carries TRBV10-3 and TRBJ2-7; perhaps TRBD2 as D (5 bases). The CDR3 sequence is 14 residues long. Germline V CDR1 and CDR2: ENHRY, SYGVKD. Trimming removed 3 bases at V and 0 bases at J, with 9 bases between. The CDR3 DNA follows: TGTGCCATCAGTGATAGCGTTAGCTCCTACGAGCAGTACTTC. It specifies CAISDSVSSYEQYF.

J is TRBJ2-4 and V is TRBV19; 9 bases line up with TRBD1. Germline V lookup: CDR1 LNHDA, CDR2 SQIVND (reference sequence). V was clipped by 2 bases and J by 7 bases; unmatched bases: 15. The CDR3 consists of 18 residues. CDR3 DNA: TGTGCCAGTAGTATACCCCGGACAGGGGCCCTGGGTAGGAACATTCAGTACTTC. This encodes CASSIPRTGALGRNIQYF.

The rearrangement uses TRBV5-1 and TRBJ2-3, with 7 nucleotides matching TRBD1. The CDR3 consists of 15 residues. Germline values: CDR1 SGHRS, CDR2 YFSETQ. The junction had 10 bases not matched to a gene; V was cut back by 6 bases and J by 3 bases. CDR3 amino acids: CASTRQGVRTDTQYF. The CDR3 DNA reads as TGCGCCAGCACCCGACAGGGTGTAAGGACAGATACGCAGTATTTT.

The chain has TRBV19 and TRBJ1-1, with D unclear. Trimming took off 5 bases at V and 0 bases at J, with 10 bases between the two ends. Germline V gives CDR1 LNHDA, CDR2 SQIVND (reference sequence). The CDR3 has 14 residues. Here the CDR3 reads CASSSRGVNTEAFF. CDR3 nucleotide sequence: TGTGCCAGTAGTTCACGGGGAGTGAACACTGAAGCTTTCTTT.

V usage is TRBV11-2 and J usage is TRBJ2-7; tentatively, D is TRBD2 (6 bases). CDR3 size: 14 residues. Looked up from germline, CDR1 is SGHAT and CDR2 is FQNNGV. V was cut by 5 bases and J by 5 bases, with 16 bases left in between. The DNA for the CDR3 is TGTGCCAGCAGCGAGATCCTGGCGGGGAACGAGCAGTACTTC. It translates to CASSEILAGNEQYF.

The chain joins TRBV6-1 to TRBJ1-2, with 9 bases lining up with TRBD1. The germline V gene has CDR1 MNHNS and CDR2 SASEGT. This CDR3 has 13 residues. J was trimmed by 6 bases and V by 2 bases; bases with no gene match: 1. The CDR3 here is CASSERTGDGYTF. DNA for the CDR3: TGTGCCAGCAGTGAACGGACAGGGGATGGCTACACCTTC.

The rearrangement links TRBV11-2 to TRBJ1-1, with TRBD1 matching over 8 bases. The V segment lost 5 bases and the J segment 0 bases; nucleotides outside the gene matches: 8. Per the germline V gene, CDR1 is SGHAT and CDR2 is FQNNGV. The CDR3 is 16 residues long. The CDR3 coding sequence is TGTGCCAGCAGCCCACAGGGGGGACTACTGAACACTGAAGCTTTCTTT. Its translation is CASSPQGGLLNTEAFF.

V gene TRBV19 combines with J gene TRBJ1-1; 8 nucleotides agree with TRBD1. Germline V lookup: CDR1 LNHDA, CDR2 SQIVND (reference sequence). Trimming removed 6 bases from V and 1 base from J; junction bases left unmatched: 1. The CDR3 runs to 13 residues. CDR3: CASRDRANTEAFF. CDR3 bases: TGTGCCAGTAGGGACAGGGCGAACACTGAAGCTTTCTTT. The variable domain in full, completed from reference TRBV19 and TRBJ1-1, reads DGGITQSPKYLFRKEGQNVTLSCEQNLNHDAMYWYRQDPGQGLRLIYYSQIVNDFQKGDIAEGYSVSREKKESFPLTVTSAQKNPTAFYLCASRDRANTEAFFGQGTRLTVV.

J is TRBJ2-6 and V is TRBV18; D may be TRBD1 (5 bases). The CDR3 is made up of 17 amino acids. With 4 bases removed from V and 0 bases from J, the gap between germline ends came to 13 bases. Germline assignment: CDR1 KGHSH and CDR2 LQKENI. The CDR3 bases are TGTGCCAGCTCACAAACACCGCAGGGCTCTGGGGCCAACGTCCTGACTTTC. Amino acids: CASSQTPQGSGANVLTF.

The CDR3 reads CATSALPLYNEQFF. The CDR3 coding sequence is TGTGCCACCAGTGCACTGCCCCTCTACAATGAGCAGTTCTTC. The chain combines TRBV15 with TRBJ2-1; no definite D call. V shed 6 bases and J shed 3 bases, with 12 bases lying between them. This CDR3 spans 14 amino acids. Germline values: CDR1 LNHNV, CDR2 YYDKDF (reference sequence).

V and J are TRBV18 and TRBJ1-2, with D possibly TRBD1 on 5 matching bases. Germline CDR1 is KGHSH and CDR2 is LQKENI. V was shortened by 0 bases and J by 2 bases, with 10 bases between the two germline ends. The CDR3 is 15 amino acids. CDR3 sequence (DNA): TGTGCCAGCTCACCACCAGGACGGACAAACTATGGCTACACCTTC. Translated: CASSPPGRTNYGYTF.

This sequence joins TRBV5-6 and TRBJ2-7, with TRBD1 identical over 9 bases. The CDR3 covers 14 residues. Germline V gene data show CDR1 as SGHDT and CDR2 as YYEEEE. The V and J ends lost 4 bases and 6 bases, in that order; junction bases with no gene match: 8. CDR3 protein: CASSIDRGVGEQYF. CDR3 bases: TGTGCCAGCAGCATTGACAGGGGGGTAGGCGAGCAGTACTTC.

The chain joins TRBV19 to TRBJ2-7, with TRBD2 matching over 14 bases. The J segment lost 7 bases and the V segment lost 6 bases, leaving 11 bases of the junction unmatched. Germline V lookup: CDR1 LNHDA, CDR2 SQIVND (reference sequence). The CDR3 loop spans 16 amino acids. In nucleotides, the CDR3 is TGTGCCAGTAGCCCAAGGACTAGCGGGAGGATCGGAGAGCAGTACTTC. Amino acid sequence: CASSPRTSGRIGEQYF. Together with reference TRBV19 and TRBJ2-7, the CDR3 gives the full variable domain: DGGITQSPKYLFRKEGQNVTLSCEQNLNHDAMYWYRQDPGQGLRLIYYSQIVNDFQKGDIAEGYSVSREKKESFPLTVTSAQKNPTAFYLCASSPRTSGRIGEQYFGPGTRLTVT.

The V gene is TRBV18, the J gene TRBJ2-7; TRBD1 matches at 7 bases. There are 13 residues in the CDR3. Germline V lookup: CDR1 KGHSH, CDR2 LQKENI. V lost 4 bases and J lost 5; bases outside the gene matches: 5. In DNA form, the CDR3 reads TGTGCCAGCTCACTCCTCCAGGGGGACGAGCAGTACTTC. Translation gives CASSLLQGDEQYF.

The V and J genes are TRBV6-5 and TRBJ2-2; 10 nucleotides match TRBD1. Per germline, CDR1 MNHEY and CDR2 SVGAGI. There are 15 residues in the CDR3. V trimming: 7 bases; J trimming: 6 bases; junction bases outside the gene matches: 8. The CDR3, as DNA: TGTGCCAGCACCCGCGACAGGGGGCGCGCCGGGGAGCTGTTTTTT. Protein sequence: CASTRDRGRAGELFF.